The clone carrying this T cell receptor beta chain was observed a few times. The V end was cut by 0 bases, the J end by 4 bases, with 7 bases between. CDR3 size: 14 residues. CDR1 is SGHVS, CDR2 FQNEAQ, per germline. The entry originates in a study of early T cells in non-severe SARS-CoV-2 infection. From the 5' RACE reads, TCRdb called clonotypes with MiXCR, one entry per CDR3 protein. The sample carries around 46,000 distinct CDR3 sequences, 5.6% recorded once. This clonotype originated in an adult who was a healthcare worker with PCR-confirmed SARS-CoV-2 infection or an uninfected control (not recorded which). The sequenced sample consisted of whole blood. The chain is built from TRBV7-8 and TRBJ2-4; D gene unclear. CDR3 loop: CASSLAQIKNIQYF. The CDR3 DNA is TGTGCCAGCAGCTTAGCGCAGATTAAAAACATTCAGTACTTC.